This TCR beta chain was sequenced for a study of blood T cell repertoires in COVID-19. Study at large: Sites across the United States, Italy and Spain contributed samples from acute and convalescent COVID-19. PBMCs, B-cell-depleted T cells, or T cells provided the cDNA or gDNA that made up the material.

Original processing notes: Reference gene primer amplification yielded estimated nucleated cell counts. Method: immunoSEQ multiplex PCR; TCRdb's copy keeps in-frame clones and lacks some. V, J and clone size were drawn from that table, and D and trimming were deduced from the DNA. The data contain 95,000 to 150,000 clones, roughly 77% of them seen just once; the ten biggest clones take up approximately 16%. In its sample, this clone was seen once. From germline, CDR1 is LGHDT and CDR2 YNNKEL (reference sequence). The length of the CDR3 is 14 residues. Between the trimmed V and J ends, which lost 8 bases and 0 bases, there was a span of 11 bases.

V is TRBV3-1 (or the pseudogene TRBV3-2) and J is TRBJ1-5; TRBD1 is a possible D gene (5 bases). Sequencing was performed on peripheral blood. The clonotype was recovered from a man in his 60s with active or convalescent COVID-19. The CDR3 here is CASGQGNSNQPQHF. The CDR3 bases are TGTGCCAGCGGTCAGGGAAATAGCAATCAGCCCCAGCATTTT.